Each of the 18 T cell receptor beta chains below was sequenced from the same sample in a study of beta chain features in type 1 diabetes. The whole isolated RNA underwent reverse transcription, so sequencing captured expressed TCRB transcripts. Profiling relied on immunoSEQ multiplex PCR, and the TCRdb table lists in-frame clones only, not all of them. The table records about 320,000 clones, 12% to 15% of them present only once. Sequenced: central memory CD4+ T cells from blood. The receptors were gathered from a man in his thirties or forties in good health.

This clone was seen more than once but under ten times. The V call is TRBV28, the J call TRBJ1-1; TRBD1 aligns across 7 bases. The J segment lost 0 bases and the V segment lost 8 bases, leaving 9 bases of the junction unmatched. Germline-derived CDR1 and CDR2 are MDHEN and SYDVKM. The CDR3 extends over 15 amino acids. The CDR3 nucleotides read TGTGCCAGCCACAATGCGGGACAGTTGAACACTGAAGCTTTCTTT. This sequence encodes CASHNAGQLNTEAFF.

The chain couples TRBV13 to TRBJ1-1; TRBD1 matches at 8 bases. The V gene end was trimmed by 3 bases and the J gene end by 5 bases; junction bases not matched to a gene: 2. Germline V gene sequence: CDR1 PRHDT, CDR2 FYEKMQ (reference sequence). CDR3 length equals 13 residues. The CDR3 DNA reads as TGTGCCAGCAGCTTCGACAGGGGAACTGAAGCTTTCTTT. This translates into CASSFDRGTEAFF.

The genes are TRBV19 and TRBJ1-2, with TRBD1 as a possible D gene (5 bases). The CDR3 consists of 12 residues. The ends were cut back, 3 bases at V and 8 bases at J, with 10 bases in the middle. Germline V gives CDR1 LNHDA, CDR2 SQIVND (reference sequence). DNA for the CDR3: TGTGCCAGTAGTATTTCAGGGCTAGGCTACACCTTC. Translation gives CASSISGLGYTF.

The rearrangement links TRBV6-1 to TRBJ1-1; D gene ambiguous. CDR1 is MNHNS and CDR2 is SASEGT in the germline V gene. CDR3 length: 14 amino acids. V dropped 7 bases and J dropped 5 bases, with 17 bases sitting between them. Here the CDR3 DNA reads TGTGCCAGCACCTCGCGGGTGTATGATACTGAAGCTTTCTTT. As protein: CASTSRVYDTEAFF.

This clone was counted only a few times. V usage is TRBV5-1 and J usage is TRBJ2-7; 7 bases agree with TRBD1. Germline CDR1 reads SGHRS; CDR2 reads YFSETQ. The CDR3 extends over 14 amino acids. Germline trimming cut 4 bases from V and 2 bases from J; bases unmatched to any gene: 6. Written as DNA, the CDR3 is TGCGCCAGCAGCGTGGGACAGAGCCCCTACGAGCAGTACTTC. It translates to CASSVGQSPYEQYF.

This clone was counted only a few times. The rearrangement links TRBV11-2 to TRBJ2-5; possible D gene TRBD1, 6 bases. The CDR3 is 15 amino acids. The germline gives CDR1 SGHAT, CDR2 FQNNGV. Trimming shortened V by 5 bases and J by 2 bases, and 15 bases separated the two germline ends. This chain's CDR3 is CASSRRVGQQETQYF. CDR3 sequence (DNA): TGTGCCAGCAGCCGCCGGGTGGGACAACAAGAGACCCAGTACTTC.

This clone was detected a few times. CDR3 sequence (DNA): TGTGCCAGCCGGGGGGAGGGACTACAACACTACGAGCAGTACTTC. Its translation: CASRGEGLQHYEQYF. This rearrangement joins TRBV27 to TRBJ2-7; 7 nucleotides align to TRBD2. Germline lookup yields CDR1 MNHEY and CDR2 SMNVEV (reference sequence). The CDR3 consists of 15 residues. J gave up 3 bases and V 8 bases, and 13 bases lay outside the gene matches.

In its sample, this clone was seen a few times. The chain is built from TRBV18 and TRBJ2-3, with D possibly matching TRBD1 (6 bases). Germline-derived CDR1 and CDR2 are KGHSH and LQKENI. This CDR3 is built from 16 residues. Between the trimmed V and J ends, which lost 3 bases and 1 base, there was a span of 14 bases. This chain's CDR3 is CASSPGTTARTDTQYF. CDR3 nucleotide sequence: TGTGCCAGCTCACCTGGGACAACAGCCCGCACAGATACGCAGTATTTT.

The rearrangement links TRBV6-5 to TRBJ2-5; D gene ambiguous. The length of the CDR3 is 14 residues. The germline gives CDR1 MNHEY, CDR2 SVGAGI. V was clipped by 2 bases and J by 2 bases, with 9 bases between them. The CDR3 loop reads CASSYGGLQETQYF. The CDR3 DNA sequence: TGTGCCAGCAGTTACGGTGGGTTGCAAGAGACCCAGTACTTC.

In this sample, this clone turned up a few times. The rearrangement links TRBV19 to TRBJ2-2; 8 bases fit TRBD2. This CDR3 is built from 16 residues. CDR1 LNHDA and CDR2 SQIVND come from the germline V gene (reference sequence). The ends lost 7 bases at V and 4 bases at J; junction bases unmatched: 11. The CDR3 protein is CASTQPSGGGTGELFF. In DNA form, the CDR3 reads TGTGCCAGTACCCAACCCAGCGGGGGAGGCACCGGGGAGCTGTTTTTT. Full variable domain (rest looked up from reference TRBV19 and TRBJ2-2): DGGITQSPKYLFRKEGQNVTLSCEQNLNHDAMYWYRQDPGQGLRLIYYSQIVNDFQKGDIAEGYSVSREKKESFPLTVTSAQKNPTAFYLCASTQPSGGGTGELFFGEGSRLTVL.

This chain links TRBV30 with TRBJ2-7, with D perhaps TRBD1 (5 bases). The germline V gene has CDR1 GTSNPN and CDR2 SVGIG (reference sequence). With 2 bases removed from V and 6 bases from J, the gap between germline ends came to 17 bases. The CDR3 has 14 amino acids. The CDR3 region is CAWSKTASGAEQYV. The DNA of the CDR3 is TGTGCCTGGAGTAAGACGGCGAGTGGGGCCGAGCAGTACGTC.

The chain links TRBV5-4 to TRBJ2-1; tentative D call: TRBD1 (5 bases). V was clipped by 4 bases and J by 9 bases, with 8 bases between them. CDR1 SGHNT and CDR2 YYREEE come from the germline V gene (reference sequence). The CDR3 consists of 11 residues. The chain's CDR3 is CASSVQGEQFF. CDR3 nucleotide sequence: TGTGCCAGCAGCGTCCAGGGTGAGCAGTTCTTC.

This clone was counted a few times. This chain connects TRBV4-3 to TRBJ1-2, with a possible D match to TRBD1 (6 bases). The CDR3 runs 16 residues. Looked up from germline, CDR1 is LGHNA and CDR2 is YSLEER. V was clipped by 3 bases and J by 1 base, with 15 bases between them. The chain's CDR3 is CASSHGPTGINYGYTF. The CDR3 DNA sequence: TGCGCCAGCAGCCACGGCCCCACAGGGATTAACTATGGCTACACCTTC.

This chain connects TRBV5-1 to TRBJ1-6; D unclear. V gave up 7 bases and J gave up 7 bases, with 12 bases separating them. Germline values: CDR1 SGHRS, CDR2 YFSETQ. This CDR3 contains 13 residues. The CDR3 DNA is TGCGCCAGCGGGCGAGACTGGAATTCACCCCTCCACTTT. Its protein is CASGRDWNSPLHF.

The V gene is TRBV5-1, the J gene TRBJ1-3; D unclear. With 0 bases removed from V and 0 bases from J, the gap between germline ends came to 7 bases. The germline gives CDR1 SGHRS, CDR2 YFSETQ. CDR3 size: 15 residues. The CDR3 here is CASSLGTDSGNTIYF. CDR3 nucleotides: TGCGCCAGCAGCTTGGGGACGGACTCTGGAAACACCATATATTTT.

The chain has TRBV9 and TRBJ2-7; 8 positions agree with TRBD1. Trimming at V came to 1 base and at J to 7 bases, leaving 4 bases not matched to a gene. The CDR3 is 13 amino acids. Germline loops: CDR1 SGDLS, CDR2 YYNGEE. For the CDR3, the DNA is TGTGCCAGCAGCGTACAGGGGGCAGGGGAGCAGTACTTC. Translating gives CASSVQGAGEQYF. The full variable domain, in which reference TRBV9 and TRBJ2-7 provide the parts outside the CDR3, is DSGVTQTPKHLITATGQRVTLRCSPRSGDLSVYWYQQSLDQGLQFLIQYYNGEERAKGNILERFSAQQFPDLHSELNLSSLELGDSALYFCASSVQGAGEQYFGPGTRLTVT.

This clone was seen a few times. The chain links TRBV7-9 to TRBJ2-3; maybe TRBD2 (7 bases). Trimming left V 10 bases short and J 2 bases short, with 13 bases between. CDR1 and CDR2 (germline): SEHNR, FQNEAQ (reference sequence). The CDR3 contains 13 residues. The CDR3 coding sequence is TGTGCCACTAAGGGGGGGGACACAGATACGCAGTATTTT. Translating it yields CATKGGDTDTQYF. Using reference TRBV7-9 and TRBJ2-3 for the parts outside the CDR3, the full variable domain is DTGVSQNPRHKITKRGQNVTFRCDPISEHNRLYWYRQTLGQGPEFLTYFQNEAQLEKSRLLSDRFSAERPKGSFSTLEIQRTEQGDSAMYLCATKGGDTDTQYFGPGTRLTVL.

A few counts support this clone. V gene TRBV7-2 combines with J gene TRBJ2-5; no definite D call. The CDR3 contains 13 residues. V gave up 5 bases and J gave up 5 bases, with 12 bases separating them. CDR1 and CDR2 (germline): SGHTA, FQGNSA. The chain's CDR3 is CASSQNVDETQYF. Written as DNA, the CDR3 is TGTGCCAGCAGCCAGAATGTAGATGAGACCCAGTACTTC.